The 29 T cell receptor beta chains below all came from one sample that was sequenced in a study of cytomegalovirus exposure and HLA in healthy donors. Primers: 60 Vbeta forward and 13 Jbeta reverse. This table comes from immunoSEQ multiplex PCR, and its TCRdb copy is limited to in-frame clones, with some not included. The sample carries over 130,000 clones, roughly three quarters recorded once. The material sequenced was PBMCs. Every receptor here comes from a human donor in good health.

V is TRBV19 and J is TRBJ2-1; 7 bases fit TRBD2. CDR3 length: 15 residues. V lost 6 bases, J lost 0 bases, and 5 bases stayed unmatched. Germline values: CDR1 LNHDA, CDR2 SQIVND (reference sequence). CDR3 amino acids: CASSMGGSSYNEQFF. The CDR3 DNA sequence: TGTGCCAGTAGCATGGGGGGGAGCTCCTACAATGAGCAGTTCTTC.

V is TRBV27 and J is TRBJ2-7, with D maybe TRBD1 (5 bases). This CDR3 comprises 13 residues. CDR1 is MNHEY and CDR2 is SMNVEV in the germline V gene (reference sequence). Trimming stripped 6 bases from V and 0 bases from J, with 9 bases between. CDR3 sequence: CASSLQGSYEQYF. In nucleotides, the CDR3 is TGTGCCAGCAGCCTCCAGGGCTCCTACGAGCAGTACTTC.

This clone showed up just once. The chain links TRBV7-3 to TRBJ2-1; a possible D gene is TRBD1 (7 bases). CDR3 length equals 13 residues. V shed 4 bases and J shed 9 bases, with 13 bases lying between them. Germline V gene sequence: CDR1 SGHTA, CDR2 FQGTGA. The CDR3 region has the DNA TGTGCCAGCAGCTCCCAGGGGGGCACTGAGCAGTTCTTC. Amino acid sequence: CASSSQGGTEQFF.

The chain joins TRBV7-9 to TRBJ2-7, with 10 bases identical to TRBD1. J was trimmed by 6 bases and V by 6 bases; bases with no gene match: 8. Germline assignment: CDR1 SEHNR and CDR2 FQNEAQ (reference sequence). This CDR3 has 14 amino acids. The CDR3 DNA sequence: TGTGCCAGCAGGGACGGGACAGGGGATTTCGAGCAGTACTTC. It encodes CASRDGTGDFEQYF.

The chain couples TRBV7-6 to TRBJ2-7; 10 bases are shared with TRBD2. This CDR3 contains 15 residues. CDR1 is SGHVS and CDR2 is FNYEAQ in the germline V gene. The V and J ends lost 5 bases and 1 base, in that order; junction bases with no gene match: 5. CDR3 amino acids: CASSLEGLASYEQYF. CDR3 nucleotide sequence: TGTGCCAGCAGCCTCGAGGGACTAGCGTCCTACGAGCAGTACTTC.

This chain uses TRBV5-1 with TRBJ2-1, with TRBD2 identical over 13 bases. V was clipped by 2 bases and J by 7 bases; unmatched bases: 18. Germline V gene data show CDR1 as SGHRS and CDR2 as YFSETQ. The CDR3 length is 20 residues. CDR3 DNA sequence: TGCGCCAGCAGCTTTCCCCATAAGGGACTAGCGGGAAGGGGTGTTAATGAGCAGTTCTTC. It yields the protein CASSFPHKGLAGRGVNEQFF.

This clone was seen a few times. J is TRBJ1-2 and V is TRBV7-9; 8 positions agree with TRBD1. With 3 bases clipped from V and 14 bases from J, the junction kept 5 bases outside the gene matches. Looked up from germline, CDR1 is SEHNR and CDR2 is FQNEAQ (reference sequence). The length of the CDR3 is 11 residues. The CDR3 loop is CASSFGQGLTF. The CDR3 region has the DNA TGTGCCAGCAGCTTCGGACAGGGCTTAACCTTC.

This clone turned up a few times. The chain has TRBV7-6 and TRBJ2-1; 9 positions agree with TRBD2. Germline values: CDR1 SGHVS, CDR2 FNYEAQ. The CDR3 runs to 16 residues. The V segment lost 1 base and the J segment 10 bases; nucleotides outside the gene matches: 11. CDR3 nucleotide sequence: TGTGCCAGCAGCTTAGGCGGCGGGGGGGCCTTCGAGGAGCAGTTCTTC. As protein: CASSLGGGGAFEEQFF.

The rearrangement joins TRBV19 to TRBJ1-2; D gene ambiguous. Germline CDR1 reads LNHDA; CDR2 reads SQIVND (reference sequence). The length of the CDR3 is 13 residues. V gave up 10 bases and J gave up 4 bases, with 16 bases separating them. The CDR3: CATYHQAPYGYTF. CDR3 sequence (DNA): TGTGCCACCTACCATCAAGCCCCCTATGGCTACACCTTC.

The chain joins TRBV10-3 to TRBJ2-5; 9 bases map to TRBD1. Trimming removed 4 bases from V and 4 bases from J; junction bases left unmatched: 10. The germline gives CDR1 ENHRY, CDR2 SYGVKD. The CDR3 sequence is 16 residues long. CDR3 DNA: TGTGCCATCAGTGTTGGGGGACAGGGATCTTCAGAGACCCAGTACTTC. This gives the protein CAISVGGQGSSETQYF.

J is TRBJ1-3 and V is TRBV10-3; D not certain. Trimming left V 6 bases short and J 0 bases short, with 18 bases between. The CDR3 is 17 amino acids. Germline V gene sequence: CDR1 ENHRY, CDR2 SYGVKD. The CDR3 is CAISQLGRANSGNTIYF. CDR3 DNA sequence: TGTGCCATCAGCCAACTGGGGAGGGCCAACTCTGGAAACACCATATATTTT.

The V gene is TRBV6-5, the J gene TRBJ2-5, with a tentative D call TRBD1 (5 bases). V was shortened by 7 bases and J by 3 bases, with 6 bases between the two germline ends. The germline V gene has CDR1 MNHEY and CDR2 SVGAGI. The CDR3 runs 11 residues. The CDR3 bases are TGTGCCAGCACCAGGGAAGAGACCCAGTACTTC. Encoded protein: CASTREETQYF.

This CDR3 reads CASSSPRFYGYTF. The CDR3 coding sequence is TGTGCCAGCAGCTCGCCGCGGTTCTATGGCTACACCTTC. The chain links TRBV5-5 to TRBJ1-2; D is unresolved. The germline CDR1 and CDR2 sequences are SGHKS and YYEKEE (reference sequence). Trimming pared 3 bases from V and 4 bases from J, leaving 10 bases between. This CDR3 spans 13 amino acids.

This clone was recorded once. The chain recombines TRBV4-1 with TRBJ2-7, with 7 bases matching TRBD1. Per germline, CDR1 MGHRA and CDR2 YSYEKL. Trimming at V came to 3 bases and at J to 0 bases, leaving 2 bases not matched to a gene. This CDR3 region has 14 residues. CDR3 region: CASSQRQGSYEQYF. CDR3 DNA sequence: TGCGCCAGCAGCCAGAGACAGGGCTCCTACGAGCAGTACTTC.

V is TRBV7-6 and J is TRBJ2-7, with a tentative D call TRBD2 (5 bases). Germline CDR1 and CDR2: SGHVS and FNYEAQ. The V end lost 1 base, the J end lost 7 bases, and 11 bases lay between the germline ends. The CDR3 spans 13 residues. The CDR3 loop is CASSLGSSGEQYF. CDR3 bases: TGTGCCAGCAGCTTAGGATCATCGGGGGAGCAGTACTTC.

The chain has TRBV2 and TRBJ1-5; no firm D call. Germline V gives CDR1 SNHLY, CDR2 FYNNEI. The CDR3 is 15 residues long. V gave up 1 base and J gave up 2 bases, with 9 bases separating them. CDR3 DNA sequence: TGTGCCAGCAGTGAAGACAGAGCTCGCAATCAGCCCCAGCATTTT. It yields the protein CASSEDRARNQPQHF.

The rearrangement links TRBV25-1 to TRBJ2-3; D perhaps matches TRBD2 (6 bases). In germline, CDR1 is MGHDK, CDR2 SYGVNS. The V and J ends lost 2 bases and 3 bases respectively, with 12 bases between them. The CDR3 has 15 amino acids. The CDR3 spells CASSERGIGTDTQYF. CDR3 nucleotides: TGTGCCAGCAGTGAACGGGGGATCGGGACAGATACGCAGTATTTT.

The V gene is TRBV6-1, the J gene TRBJ1-2; tentatively, D is TRBD1 (6 bases). Germline V CDR1 and CDR2: MNHNS, SASEGT. V was trimmed by 1 base and J by 7 bases, leaving 13 bases between them. The CDR3 covers 14 residues. This CDR3 is CASSEGPGAGGYTF. Here the CDR3 DNA reads TGTGCCAGCAGTGAAGGCCCAGGGGCGGGTGGCTACACCTTC.

The chain joins TRBV10-3 to TRBJ1-5; D ambiguous. Germline CDR1 reads ENHRY; CDR2 reads SYGVKD. Trimming pared 8 bases from V and 0 bases from J, leaving 5 bases between. The CDR3 spans 12 residues. CDR3 DNA: TGTGCCATCGGAGATAGCAATCAGCCCCAGCATTTT. Protein: CAIGDSNQPQHF.

The chain combines TRBV4-1 with TRBJ2-7, with TRBD1 matching 8 bases. The germline CDR1 and CDR2 sequences are MGHRA and YSYEKL. There are 17 residues in the CDR3. V lost 2 bases and J lost 2; bases outside the gene matches: 11. CDR3 nucleotide sequence: TGCGCCAGCAGCCAAATTTCACGGGGGACAGGCCCCTACGAGCAGTACTTC. This sequence encodes CASSQISRGTGPYEQYF.

This clone is medium-sized. This rearrangement joins TRBV27 to TRBJ2-7; TRBD2 matches 8 bases. The germline V gene has CDR1 MNHEY and CDR2 SMNVEV (reference sequence). CDR3 length: 14 residues. The V and J ends lost 9 bases and 2 bases, in that order; junction bases with no gene match: 9. The chain's CDR3 is CASKSGSSPYEQYF. The CDR3 bases are TGTGCCAGTAAAAGCGGGAGTTCCCCCTACGAGCAGTACTTC.

The chain combines TRBV14 with TRBJ2-1; TRBD2 aligns across 8 bases. The CDR3 spans 14 residues. J was trimmed by 3 bases and V by 8 bases; bases with no gene match: 6. The germline V gene has CDR1 SGHDN and CDR2 FVKESK. Here the CDR3 DNA reads TGTGCCAGCGGGGAGCGGGAGAACTACAATGAGCAGTTCTTC. Amino acids: CASGERENYNEQFF.

V is TRBV27 and J is TRBJ1-1; TRBD1 aligns across 10 bases. The V gene end was trimmed by 5 bases and the J gene end by 0 bases; junction bases not matched to a gene: 6. The germline V gene encodes CDR1 MNHEY and CDR2 SMNVEV (reference sequence). This CDR3 is built from 16 residues. This chain's CDR3 is CASSPGTGVVNTEAFF. In DNA, the CDR3 is TGTGCCAGCAGTCCGGGGACAGGGGTCGTGAACACTGAAGCTTTCTTT.

The CDR3 loop reads CASSLEQNYGYTF. The CDR3 coding sequence is TGTGCCAGCAGCTTAGAACAGAACTATGGCTACACCTTC. The chain joins TRBV7-9 to TRBJ1-2; D gene uncertain. From germline, CDR1 is SEHNR and CDR2 FQNEAQ (reference sequence). This CDR3 is built from 13 residues. V gave up 1 base and J gave up 2 bases, with 5 bases separating them.

V and J are TRBV19 and TRBJ2-2; 11 nucleotides agree with TRBD2. The CDR3 loop spans 18 amino acids. Germline V lookup: CDR1 LNHDA, CDR2 SQIVND (reference sequence). J lost 0 bases, V lost 5 bases, and 8 bases had no gene match. In DNA form, the CDR3 reads TGTGCCAGTAGTCTTCGGACTAGCGGGTACGCGAACACCGGGGAGCTGTTTTTT. This gives the protein CASSLRTSGYANTGELFF.

The V and J genes are TRBV10-3 and TRBJ2-6; tentative D call: TRBD1 (5 bases). CDR3 length: 15 amino acids. Trimming cost V 3 bases and J 4 bases, with 10 bases left between them. CDR1 is ENHRY and CDR2 is SYGVKD in the germline V gene. The CDR3 DNA sequence: TGTGCCATCAGTGAAGGCAGGGTCGGGGCCAACGTCCTGACTTTC. This sequence encodes CAISEGRVGANVLTF.

The chain employs TRBV7-8 and TRBJ1-3; D is uncertain. Germline V gives CDR1 SGHVS, CDR2 FQNEAQ. V was cut by 4 bases and J by 7 bases, with 8 bases left in between. CDR3 length equals 12 residues. CDR3 protein: CASSSRANTIYF. The CDR3 nucleotides are TGTGCCAGCAGCTCGAGAGCCAACACCATATATTTT.

The V gene is TRBV19, the J gene TRBJ1-1; D is unclear. Trimming removed 5 bases from V and 10 bases from J, with 20 bases in between. The CDR3 covers 14 residues. Germline lookup yields CDR1 LNHDA and CDR2 SQIVND (reference sequence). CDR3 sequence reads: CASSSMDGKSGAFF. Here the CDR3 DNA reads TGTGCCAGTAGTTCAATGGACGGAAAGAGCGGAGCTTTCTTT. The complete variable domain, with remaining parts taken from reference TRBV19 and TRBJ1-1, reads DGGITQSPKYLFRKEGQNVTLSCEQNLNHDAMYWYRQDPGQGLRLIYYSQIVNDFQKGDIAEGYSVSREKKESFPLTVTSAQKNPTAFYLCASSSMDGKSGAFFGQGTRLTVV.

This clone came up a few times. V usage is TRBV2 and J usage is TRBJ2-5, with D possibly matching TRBD1 (6 bases). The CDR3 is 13 amino acids. The V gene's germline CDR1 is SNHLY and CDR2 FYNNEI. Trimming left V 2 bases short and J 6 bases short, with 10 bases between. CDR3: CASSEYGTKTQYF. The CDR3 coding sequence is TGTGCCAGCAGTGAATACGGGACAAAGACCCAGTACTTC.